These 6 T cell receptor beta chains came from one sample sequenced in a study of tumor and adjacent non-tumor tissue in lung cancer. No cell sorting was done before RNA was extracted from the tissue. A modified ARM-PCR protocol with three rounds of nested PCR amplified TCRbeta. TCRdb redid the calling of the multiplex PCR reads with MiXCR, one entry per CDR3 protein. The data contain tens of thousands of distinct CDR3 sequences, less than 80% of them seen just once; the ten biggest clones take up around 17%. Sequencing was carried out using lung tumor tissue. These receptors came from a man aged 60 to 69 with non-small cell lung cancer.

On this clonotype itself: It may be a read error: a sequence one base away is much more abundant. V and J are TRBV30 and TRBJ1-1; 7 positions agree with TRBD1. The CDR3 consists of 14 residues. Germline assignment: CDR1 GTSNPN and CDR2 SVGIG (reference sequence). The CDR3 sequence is CSWSLGGEGTEAFF. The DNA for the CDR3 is TGTTCCTGGAGTCTAGGGGGCGAGGGGACTGAAGCTTTCTTT.

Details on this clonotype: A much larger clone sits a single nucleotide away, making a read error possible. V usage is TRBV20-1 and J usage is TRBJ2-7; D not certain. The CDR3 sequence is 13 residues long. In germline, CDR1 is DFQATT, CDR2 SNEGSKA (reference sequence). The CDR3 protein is CTATNGQDYEQYF. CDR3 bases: TGCACTGCTACAAACGGGCAAGACTACGAGCAGTACTTC.

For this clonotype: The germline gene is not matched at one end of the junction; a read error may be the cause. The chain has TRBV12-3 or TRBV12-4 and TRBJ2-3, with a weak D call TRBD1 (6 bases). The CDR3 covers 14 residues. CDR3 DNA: TGTGTCAGCAGCCTAGGGACACGGGAAGATACGCAGTATTTT. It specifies CVSSLGTREDTQYF.

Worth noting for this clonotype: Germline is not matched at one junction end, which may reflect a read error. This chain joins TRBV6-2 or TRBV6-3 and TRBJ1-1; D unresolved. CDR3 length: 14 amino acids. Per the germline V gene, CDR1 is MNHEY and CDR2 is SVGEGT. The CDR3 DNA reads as TGTGCCAGTAGTTACAGTGAAGTGAACACTGAAGCTTTCTTT. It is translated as CASSYSEVNTEAFF.

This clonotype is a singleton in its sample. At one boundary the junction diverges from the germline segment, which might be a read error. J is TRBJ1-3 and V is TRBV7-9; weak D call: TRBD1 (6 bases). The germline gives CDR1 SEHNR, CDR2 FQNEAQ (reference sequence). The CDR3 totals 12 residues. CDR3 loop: CASSSARDTKYF. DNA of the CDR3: TGTGCCAGCAGCTCGGCTCGGGACACCAAATATTTT.

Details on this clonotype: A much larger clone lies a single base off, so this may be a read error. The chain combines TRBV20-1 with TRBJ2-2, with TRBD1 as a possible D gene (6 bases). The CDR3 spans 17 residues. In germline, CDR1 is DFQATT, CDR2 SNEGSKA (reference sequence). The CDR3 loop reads CSVRVSRGRTNTGELFF. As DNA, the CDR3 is TGCAGTGTTAGAGTTAGCAGGGGCCGGACGAACACCGGGGAGCTGTTTTTT.